The clone carrying this TCR beta chain was seen many times. Primers used in a second PCR of roughly 7 to 12 cycles were a sample-barcoded 5' primer and a J-beta primer mix. TCRdb recomputed calls from the 5' RACE reads with MiXCR, one row per CDR3 protein. Seen here are approximately 940,000 distinct CDR3 sequences, 45% to 50% observed once, and the top ten hold roughly 13%. The CDR3 is made up of 19 amino acids. Per the germline V gene, CDR1 is SGHRS and CDR2 is YFSETQ. V lost 3 bases to trimming and J lost 0 bases; unmatched junction nucleotides: 7. Peripheral blood, around 10 milliliters per donor, was collected. This specimen comes from a study of blood T cells in healthy people across ages.

The sequencing input was blood. This clonotype originated in a man aged 30 to 45 in good health. The chain carries TRBV5-1 and TRBJ2-4; TRBD2 aligns across 15 bases. The CDR3 reads CASSSNPGLAGGAKNIQYF. CDR3 sequence (DNA): TGCGCCAGCAGCTCAAACCCGGGACTAGCGGGGGGAGCCAAAAACATTCAGTACTTC.